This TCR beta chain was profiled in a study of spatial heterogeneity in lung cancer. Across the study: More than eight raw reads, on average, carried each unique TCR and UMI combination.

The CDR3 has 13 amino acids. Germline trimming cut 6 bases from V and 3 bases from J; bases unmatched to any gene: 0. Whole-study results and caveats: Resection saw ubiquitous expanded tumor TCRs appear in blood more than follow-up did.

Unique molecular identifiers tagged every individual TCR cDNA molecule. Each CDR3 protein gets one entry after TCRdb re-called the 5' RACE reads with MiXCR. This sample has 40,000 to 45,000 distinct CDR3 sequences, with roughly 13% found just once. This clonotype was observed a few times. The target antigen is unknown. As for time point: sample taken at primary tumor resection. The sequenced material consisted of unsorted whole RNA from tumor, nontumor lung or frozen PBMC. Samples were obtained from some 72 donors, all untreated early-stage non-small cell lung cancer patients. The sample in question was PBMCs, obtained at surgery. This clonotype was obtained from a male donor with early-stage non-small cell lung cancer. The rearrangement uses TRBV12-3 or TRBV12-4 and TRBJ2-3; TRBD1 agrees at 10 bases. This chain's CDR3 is CASRGQGTDTQYF. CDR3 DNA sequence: TGTGCCAGCAGGGGACAGGGGACAGATACGCAGTATTTT.